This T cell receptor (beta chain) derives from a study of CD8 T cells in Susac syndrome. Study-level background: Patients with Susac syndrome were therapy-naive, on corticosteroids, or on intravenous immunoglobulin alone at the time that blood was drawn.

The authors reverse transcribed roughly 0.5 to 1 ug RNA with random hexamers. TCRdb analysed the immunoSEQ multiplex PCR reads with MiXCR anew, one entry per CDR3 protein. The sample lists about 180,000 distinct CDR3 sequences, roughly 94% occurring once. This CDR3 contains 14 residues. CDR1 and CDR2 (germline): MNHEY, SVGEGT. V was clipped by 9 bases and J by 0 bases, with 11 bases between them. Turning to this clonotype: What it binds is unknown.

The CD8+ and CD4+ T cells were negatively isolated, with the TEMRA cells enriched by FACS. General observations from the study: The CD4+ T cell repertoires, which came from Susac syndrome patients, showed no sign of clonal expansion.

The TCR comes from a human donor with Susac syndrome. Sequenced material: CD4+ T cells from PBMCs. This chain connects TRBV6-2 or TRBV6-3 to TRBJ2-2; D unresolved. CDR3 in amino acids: CASPRHPNTGELFF. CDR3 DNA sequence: TGTGCCAGTCCTAGACACCCGAACACCGGGGAGCTGTTTTTT.